Sequencing of this T cell receptor (beta chain) was carried out in a study of T-cell reconstitution after alpha-beta-depleted transplantation in children. Unique molecular identifiers featured in how the TCRbeta library was prepared. MiXCR, run by TCRdb on the PCR reads, gives a single entry per CDR3 protein. The table includes around 580,000 distinct CDR3 sequences, 25% to 30% detected once. Note on this clonotype: Its antigen remains unknown.

Whole-study results and caveats: From newly produced T cells came most of the T-cell counts and diversity one year after transplant. About two months after transplant, alpha-beta T cells reportedly came from several hundred expanded graft clones.

This CDR3 contains 14 residues. V was shortened by 6 bases and J by 9 bases, with 18 bases between the two germline ends. This clonotype originated in a boy in the first two years of life with Wiskott-Aldrich syndrome, due to receive a stem cell transplant. The input for sequencing was PBMCs, taken before TCRalphabeta/CD19-depleted stem cell transplant. The chain has TRBV12-3 or TRBV12-4 and TRBJ2-1; D tentatively fits TRBD1 or TRBD2 (5 bases each). The CDR3 DNA sequence: TGTGCCAGCAGACCCGGGACGGCGCCAGGTGAGCAGTTCTTC. This sequence encodes CASRPGTAPGEQFF.